The rows below give T cell receptor beta chains drawn from one sample of a study of blood T cell repertoires in COVID-19. Assay used: immunoSEQ multiplex PCR; TCRdb lists only in-frame clones, some missing. The sample lists around 200,000 clones, 70% to 90% seen once, with roughly 12% in the top ten. Material: peripheral blood. These receptors were taken from a woman between 18 and 29 years old who had recovered from COVID-19. CDR3s include the opening cysteine and the closing phenylalanine or tryptophan. Each record gives: J gene, V gene, clone size, CDR3 protein. Only some rows state a clone size, as once, few, many or a class for expanded clones.

j_call: TRBJ2-1; v_call: TRBV4-2; clone_size: NA; cdr3_aa: CASSQDYLAGVEQFF
j_call: TRBJ2-7; v_call: TRBV30; clone_size: NA; cdr3_aa: CAWGQGYEQYF
j_call: TRBJ2-5; v_call: TRBV7-3; clone_size: NA; cdr3_aa: CASSLASGSGETQYF
j_call: TRBJ1-1; v_call: TRBV18; clone_size: once; cdr3_aa: CASSLGQVNTEAFF
j_call: TRBJ2-5; v_call: TRBV27; clone_size: NA; cdr3_aa: CASKFDRGSETQYF
j_call: TRBJ2-3; v_call: TRBV19; clone_size: once; cdr3_aa: CASRIRGTDTQYF
j_call: TRBJ1-2; v_call: TRBV30; clone_size: NA; cdr3_aa: CAWSSGKHYGYTF
j_call: TRBJ1-1; v_call: TRBV6-2/TRBV6-3; clone_size: NA; cdr3_aa: CASSLQYTEAFF
j_call: TRBJ1-3; v_call: TRBV23-1; clone_size: NA; cdr3_aa: CASSQFSRSGNTIYF
j_call: TRBJ2-7; v_call: TRBV20-1; clone_size: NA; cdr3_aa: CSVAGPYEQYF
j_call: TRBJ1-1; v_call: TRBV6-5; clone_size: once; cdr3_aa: CASVGGAHTEAFF
j_call: TRBJ2-6; v_call: TRBV5-6; clone_size: NA; cdr3_aa: CASSARQVTSGANVLTF
j_call: TRBJ2-2; v_call: TRBV30; clone_size: NA; cdr3_aa: CAWSRGTGELFF
j_call: TRBJ1-5; v_call: TRBV19; clone_size: NA; cdr3_aa: CASSDRGLEPQHF
j_call: TRBJ2-7; v_call: TRBV18; clone_size: NA; cdr3_aa: CASSAQGSPYEQYF
j_call: TRBJ2-7; v_call: TRBV7-8; clone_size: NA; cdr3_aa: CASSLGWQGDDEQYF
j_call: TRBJ2-5; v_call: TRBV6-5; clone_size: NA; cdr3_aa: CASSYPQGTQYF
j_call: TRBJ1-1; v_call: TRBV5-5; clone_size: NA; cdr3_aa: CASSGTPTGSAEAFF
j_call: TRBJ2-1; v_call: TRBV7-6; clone_size: NA; cdr3_aa: CASSSRRSGTYNEQFF
j_call: TRBJ2-7; v_call: TRBV7-2; clone_size: once; cdr3_aa: CASSLTGLSSGSLYEQYF
j_call: TRBJ1-5; v_call: TRBV30; clone_size: NA; cdr3_aa: CAWSGGSNQPQHF
j_call: TRBJ1-5; v_call: TRBV9; clone_size: NA; cdr3_aa: CASSVGTNQPQHF
j_call: TRBJ1-2; v_call: TRBV7-9; clone_size: NA; cdr3_aa: CASSADQGADYGYTF
j_call: TRBJ2-1; v_call: TRBV6-4; clone_size: NA; cdr3_aa: CASSDNGLAGRWNEQFF
j_call: TRBJ2-1; v_call: TRBV6-2/TRBV6-3; clone_size: NA; cdr3_aa: CASSFPGTSGNRSYNEQFF
j_call: TRBJ2-3; v_call: TRBV5-5; clone_size: NA; cdr3_aa: CASSLGLAETYLTDTQYF
j_call: TRBJ2-7; v_call: TRBV5-6; clone_size: NA; cdr3_aa: CASSPPRGSWGVTSEQYF
j_call: TRBJ2-4; v_call: TRBV27; clone_size: NA; cdr3_aa: CASTPGLAVAKNIQYF
j_call: TRBJ1-2; v_call: TRBV4-1; clone_size: NA; cdr3_aa: CASSQPTRGQGGIFGYTF
j_call: TRBJ2-1; v_call: TRBV6-5; clone_size: NA; cdr3_aa: CASGQTWDSAEQFF
j_call: TRBJ2-1; v_call: TRBV25-1; clone_size: few; cdr3_aa: CASDDAGYNEQFF
j_call: TRBJ1-2; v_call: TRBV2; clone_size: once; cdr3_aa: CASGGGINYGYTF
j_call: TRBJ2-7; v_call: TRBV5-5; clone_size: NA; cdr3_aa: CASSSSGATSYEQYF
j_call: TRBJ2-2; v_call: TRBV11-2; clone_size: NA; cdr3_aa: CASSLRQEASTGELFF
j_call: TRBJ1-4; v_call: TRBV29-1; clone_size: NA; cdr3_aa: CSVEKGPNEKLFF
j_call: TRBJ2-7; v_call: TRBV12-3/TRBV12-4; clone_size: NA; cdr3_aa: CASSPQQVREQYF
j_call: TRBJ1-3; v_call: TRBV6-2/TRBV6-3; clone_size: NA; cdr3_aa: CASSRGGFTSGNTIYF
j_call: TRBJ2-3; v_call: TRBV7-2; clone_size: NA; cdr3_aa: CASSSTSGRTDTQYF